This T cell receptor beta chain was profiled in a study of shared clonotypes between healthy human individuals. This clone has just a few counts. The antigen remains unidentified. The study, taken as a whole, reports: Despite large depth, rarefaction showed incomplete sorted-subset sequencing.

J gave up 1 base and V 5 bases, and 6 bases lay outside the gene matches. Germline V CDR1 and CDR2: KGHSH, LQKENI. This CDR3 comprises 15 residues. Several immunoSEQ 96-well plates shared each subset's DNA, each plate a replicate. The data were produced by immunoSEQ multiplex PCR, yet TCRdb's version contains in-frame clones alone and is incomplete. The profile covers 950,000 to 1,100,000 clones, with under 80% appearing a single time and about 1.5% taken by the ten largest. Naive CD4+ cells were CD45RA-selected; the remaining cells were memory. This TCR came from a man aged 18 to 35 in good health. V usage is TRBV18 and J usage is TRBJ2-7; 9 bases fit TRBD1. The sequenced sample consisted of memory CD4+ T cells sorted from blood. Subset indicated: CD45RA-negative fraction. CDR3 coding DNA: TGTGCCAGCTCAGGAACCGGGACAGGGTCCTACGAGCAGTACTTC. Its protein is CASSGTGTGSYEQYF.